Sequencing of this T cell receptor beta chain was carried out in a study of cytotoxic CD8 clonotypes in ibrutinib-treated CLL. Libraries were prepared by immunoSEQ multiplex PCR; TCRdb keeps only in-frame clonotypes and omits some of them. The sample holds about 200,000 clones, about three quarters seen once. To note about this clone: As yet, its antigen is unknown.

Germline CDR1 and CDR2: GTSNPN and SVGIG (reference sequence). The CDR3 extends over 14 amino acids. Unmatched junction bases numbered 5, after V lost 0 bases and J lost 6 bases. As input for TCR beta libraries, around 2 micrograms of genomic DNA came from cryopreserved PBMCs. Study-level points and caveats: Clonality showed a rise at ibrutinib response that reversed toward baseline at progression. Sustained-remission and progressing patients had unequal sampling times. Baseline values of clonality outstripped age-matched healthy donors and followed circulating CD8+ T-cell counts.

The starting material was PBMCs, obtained after 12 months of ibrutinib treatment. The TCR was taken from a human donor with chronic lymphocytic leukemia. This chain joins TRBV30 and TRBJ1-2, with TRBD1 matching 9 bases. The CDR3 nucleotides are TGTGCCTGGAGTGTAATACAGGGGGCGGATGGCTACACCTTC. This translates into CAWSVIQGADGYTF.